This entry lists 30 T cell receptor beta chains sequenced from one sample in a study of T cell clonality in common variable immunodeficiency. Data came from immunoSEQ multiplex PCR; TCRdb stores just in-frame clones and leaves some out. Sampling found around 45,000 clones, none seen once. Material for sequencing was peripheral blood mononuclear cells. These receptor sequences come from a person between 18 and 75 years old in good health.

This clone was counted ten times or more. The CDR3 goes on 3 residues after the read ends, and that part is filled in from the germline J gene. The gene calls are TRBV4-2 and TRBJ2-7, with TRBD2 as a possible D gene (6 bases). Trimming removed 0 bases from V and 0 bases from J, with 12 bases in between. CDR3 length equals 16 residues. Germline V gene sequence: CDR1 LGHNA, CDR2 YNFKEQ. CDR3 bases read: TGTGCCAGCAGCCAAGATCGAGGACTACTCTCCTACGAG. This translates into CASSQDRGLLSYE. The whole CDR3 sequence is CASSQDRGLLSYEQYF.

This clone was counted many times. The read comes to an end 3 residues before the CDR3 does, leaving the germline J gene to fill in the end. The chain links TRBV4-1 to TRBJ1-2; 9 bases agree with TRBD1. After removal of 0 bases from V and 0 bases from J, the junction contained 2 bases not matched to a gene. The CDR3 extends over 16 amino acids. Germline CDR1 reads MGHRA; CDR2 reads YSYEKL. The CDR3 bases that were read are TGCGCCAGCAGCCAAGATCGGACAGGGGCTAACTATGGC. Protein product: CASSQDRTGANYG. The full-length CDR3 reads as CASSQDRTGANYGYTF.

This clone was seen ten or more times. The CDR3 end lies 3 residues beyond the end of the read and is filled in from the germline J gene. This chain joins TRBV5-1 and TRBJ1-2; 7 bases line up with TRBD1. From germline, CDR1 is SGHRS and CDR2 YFSETQ. The CDR3 extends over 14 amino acids. Unmatched junction bases numbered 5, after V lost 6 bases and J lost 0 bases. The sequenced part of the CDR3 DNA is TGCGCCAGCACCCGGGACAGCGCTAACTATGGC. Protein sequence: CASTRDSANYG. The full-length CDR3 reads as CASTRDSANYGYTF.

This clone appeared many times. Sequencing ends 3 residues short of the CDR3 end; the germline J gene provides the rest. This chain joins TRBV4-2 and TRBJ1-1, with 7 bases aligning to TRBD1. This CDR3 has 15 amino acids. The junction had 1 base not matched to a gene; V was cut back by 0 bases and J by 0 bases. Germline CDR1 LGHNA, CDR2 YNFKEQ. The sequenced CDR3 bases are TGTGCCAGCAGCCAAGAAAGGGGGCTGAACACTGAA. Protein: CASSQERGLNTE. The entire CDR3 sequence reads CASSQERGLNTEAFF.

This clone has at least ten counts. The CDR3 extends 3 residues past the end of the read, so its final part is completed from the germline J gene. The chain employs TRBV20-1 and TRBJ2-6; no clear D gene. V lost 4 bases and J lost 0, with 4 bases in between. CDR3 size: 13 residues. Germline V gene sequence: CDR1 DFQATT, CDR2 SNEGSKA (reference sequence). CDR3 bases read: TGCAGTGCTATCGGCTCTGGGGCCAACGTC. This codes for CSAIGSGANV. The entire CDR3 protein reads CSAIGSGANVLTF.

This clone was seen repeatedly, ten times or more. The read is 3 residues too short to cover the CDR3 end, so that end is filled in from the germline J gene. The chain joins TRBV18 to TRBJ1-2, with D maybe TRBD1 (5 bases). Germline values: CDR1 KGHSH, CDR2 LQKENI. This CDR3 region has 12 residues. CDR3 residues: CASRRVTDGYTF. CDR3 DNA, as far as it was read: TGTGCCAGCCGCAGGGTCACCGACGGC.

This clone was seen ten or more times. The CDR3 is cut off 3 residues early in the read; its end comes from the germline J gene. The J gene is TRBJ1-2, the V gene TRBV20-1; D is unclear. V lost 2 bases to trimming and J lost 5 bases, with 18 bases between them. CDR3 length: 15 amino acids. CDR1 DFQATT and CDR2 SNEGSKA come from the germline V gene (reference sequence). The CDR3 reads CSARSPQRTRYGYTF. CDR3 bases read: TGCAGTGCTAGATCCCCCCAACGCACGAGGTATGGC.

This clone has a count of ten or more. The read comes to an end 3 residues before the CDR3 does, leaving the germline J gene to fill in the end. This rearrangement joins TRBV7-8 to TRBJ1-1; D perhaps matches TRBD1 (5 bases). The CDR3 consists of 13 residues. Germline CDR1 and CDR2: SGHVS and FQNEAQ. Trimming removed 2 bases from V and 1 base from J, with 5 bases in between. CDR3 DNA (partial): TGTGCCAGCAGCTTACAGGGGAACACTGAA. It translates to CASSLQGNTE. The CDR3 as a whole reads CASSLQGNTEAFF. The whole variable domain, filled in from reference TRBV7-8 and TRBJ1-1, reads GAGVSQSPRYKVAKRGQDVALRCDPISGHVSLFWYQQALGQGPEFLTYFQNEAQLDKSGLPSDRFFAERPEGSVSTLKIQRTQQEDSAVYLCASSLQGNTEAFFGQGTRLTVV.

This clone appeared many times. The read halts 3 residues ahead of the CDR3 end, with the missing end drawn from the germline J gene. This sequence joins TRBV18 and TRBJ1-1; TRBD1 matches at 10 bases. The J segment lost 1 base and the V segment lost 3 bases, leaving 14 bases of the junction unmatched. CDR3 length: 19 residues. Germline V CDR1 and CDR2: KGHSH, LQKENI. Partial CDR3 DNA: TGTGCCAGCTCACCGGTCGTGGGACAGGGGTACCGGGGGAACACTGAA. Translation gives CASSPVVGQGYRGNTE. In full, the CDR3 reads CASSPVVGQGYRGNTEAFF.

This clone was recorded at least ten times. The CDR3 end lies 3 residues beyond the end of the read and is filled in from the germline J gene. This chain connects TRBV5-6 to TRBJ1-4, with D tentatively TRBD1 (5 bases). CDR1 SGHDT and CDR2 YYEEEE come from the germline V gene. V dropped 4 bases and J dropped 7 bases, with 11 bases sitting between them. The CDR3 consists of 13 residues. The CDR3 bases that were read are TGTGCCAGCAGCCTCGGAGGGGCTGAAAAA. Amino acid sequence: CASSLGGAEK. The entire CDR3 protein is CASSLGGAEKLFF.

This clone came up many times. Read data end 3 residues before the CDR3 end; the end is taken from the germline J gene. The chain links TRBV7-9 to TRBJ1-2, with D unclear. From germline, CDR1 is SEHNR and CDR2 FQNEAQ (reference sequence). Trimming took 3 bases from V and 6 from J, leaving 8 bases between them. The CDR3 sequence is 12 residues long. The CDR3 bases that were read are TGTGCCAGCAGCTTGGAGACACATGGC. Its protein product is CASSLETHG. The full CDR3 protein reads CASSLETHGYTF.

This clone was detected many times. The sequence runs out 3 residues before the end of the CDR3; the remainder is reconstructed from the germline J gene. The chain carries TRBV20-1 and TRBJ2-4; 9 bases fit TRBD1. Germline V gene lookup returns CDR1 DFQATT and CDR2 SNEGSKA (reference sequence). V lost 2 bases, J lost 7 bases, and 9 bases stayed unmatched. The CDR3 consists of 15 residues. The CDR3: CSARLAGTGKNIQYF. The DNA read from the CDR3 is TGCAGTGCTAGATTAGCCGGGACAGGGAAGAACATT.

This clone was seen at least ten times. Read data end 3 residues before the CDR3 end; the end is taken from the germline J gene. V and J are TRBV20-1 and TRBJ1-1, with D perhaps TRBD1 (5 bases). Germline CDR1 is DFQATT and CDR2 is SNEGSKA (reference sequence). The CDR3 extends over 12 amino acids. The part of the CDR3 DNA that was read is TGCAGTGCCCAGGGTTTATTAGGGGAA. Amino acid sequence: CSAQGLLGE. Given in full, the CDR3 is CSAQGLLGEAFF.

The sample holds many counts of this clone. The sequence runs out 3 residues before the end of the CDR3; the remainder is reconstructed from the germline J gene. The chain is built from TRBV20-1 and TRBJ1-4, with D possibly TRBD1 on 5 matching bases. Germline CDR1 DFQATT, CDR2 SNEGSKA (reference sequence). The CDR3 totals 14 residues. The V end lost 4 bases, the J end lost 1 base, and 10 bases lay between the germline ends. CDR3: CSANQGGTNEKLFF. The sequenced CDR3 bases are TGCAGTGCTAACCAGGGCGGAACTAATGAAAAA.

The sample holds many counts of this clone. From the germline J gene comes the end of the CDR3, since the read stops 3 residues before it. This sample includes further DNA sequences coding for the same CDR3. The chain is built from TRBV5-1 and TRBJ1-4; tentative D call: TRBD1 (5 bases). V lost 2 bases and J 6 bases, leaving 14 bases between the germline ends. CDR3 length: 15 amino acids. Germline assignment: CDR1 SGHRS and CDR2 YFSETQ. This CDR3 is CASSLRGLGDEKLFF. The CDR3 bases that were read are TGCGCCAGCAGCTTAAGGGGACTGGGGGATGAAAAA.

This clone was counted many times. Relative to the germline gene, one junction end is altered; a read error may explain this. Coverage ceases 3 residues before the CDR3 finishes, and the germline J gene fills in the end. V gene TRBV4-2 combines with J gene TRBJ1-2; possible D gene TRBD1, 5 bases. Per the germline V gene, CDR1 is LGHNA and CDR2 is YNFKEQ. The CDR3 covers 18 residues. The covered CDR3 bases are TGCGCCAGCAGCCCCGGGGGTTACGAGGGGTCCCTTTACTATGGC. Its protein is CASSPGGYEGSLYYG. The complete CDR3 reads CASSPGGYEGSLYYGYTF.

This clone was detected many times. The missing CDR3 end, 3 residues past where the read stops, is filled in from the germline J gene. The rearrangement links TRBV29-1 to TRBJ1-1; D possibly corresponds to TRBD1 (5 bases). The germline CDR1 and CDR2 sequences are SQVTM and ANQGSEA. This CDR3 is 14 amino acids long. Between the trimmed V and J ends, which lost 3 bases and 0 bases, there was a span of 11 bases. CDR3 protein: CSVDRAAMNTEAFF. The part of the CDR3 DNA that was read is TGCAGCGTTGACAGGGCAGCGATGAACACTGAA.

This clone showed up many times. Read coverage stops 3 residues before the CDR3 terminus; the germline J gene supplies the remainder. The rearrangement uses TRBV14 and TRBJ1-2; 7 nucleotides align to TRBD1. J was trimmed by 0 bases and V by 4 bases; bases with no gene match: 8. The CDR3 has 16 amino acids. CDR1 and CDR2 (germline): SGHDN, FVKESK. Partial CDR3 DNA: TGTGCCAGCAGCCGAAACCACAGGGGCTCTAACTATGGC. Its translation: CASSRNHRGSNYG. The CDR3 as a whole reads CASSRNHRGSNYGYTF. The full variable domain, in which reference TRBV14 and TRBJ1-2 provide the parts outside the CDR3, is EAGVTQFPSHSVIEKGQTVTLRCDPISGHDNLYWYRRVMGKEIKFLLHFVKESKQDESGMPNNRFLAERTGGTYSTLKVQPAELEDSGVYFCASSRNHRGSNYGYTFGSGTRLTVV.

In this sample, this clone turned up many times. The CDR3 region is CASTTGTDHTGELFF. The sequenced part of the CDR3 DNA is TGTGCCAGCACCACCGGGACAGACCACACCGGGGAG. The V and J genes are TRBV6-2 or TRBV6-3 and TRBJ2-2; 7 bases line up with TRBD1. The read stops 3 residues short of the end of the CDR3; the missing end is completed from the germline J gene. The CDR3 sequence is 15 residues long. The germline gives CDR1 MNHEY, CDR2 SVGEGT. The junction had 8 bases not matched to a gene; V was cut back by 7 bases and J by 3 bases.

This clone was counted many times. CDR3 bases read: TGCAGTGCTGCTATGACAGGGGGCAGGGCAGATACG. It is translated as CSAAMTGGRADT. The entire CDR3 protein reads CSAAMTGGRADTQYF. This sequence joins TRBV20-1 and TRBJ2-3; 10 bases fit TRBD1. The sequence runs out 3 residues before the end of the CDR3; the remainder is reconstructed from the germline J gene. Germline CDR1 DFQATT, CDR2 SNEGSKA (reference sequence). This CDR3 has 15 residues. V was pared by 5 bases and J by 4 bases, with 9 bases of the junction left unmatched.

This clone appeared many times. The CDR3 goes on 3 residues after the read ends, and that part is filled in from the germline J gene. The chain combines TRBV9 with TRBJ2-2, with a possible D match to TRBD1 (5 bases). The CDR3 has 15 residues. Trimming pared 4 bases from V and 3 bases from J, leaving 13 bases between. The V gene's germline CDR1 is SGDLS and CDR2 YYNGEE. CDR3 loop: CASSTLTEHTGELFF. The CDR3 bases that were read are TGTGCCAGCAGCACCCTGACAGAGCACACCGGGGAG.

In its sample, this clone was seen many times. The CDR3 end lies 3 residues beyond the end of the read and is filled in from the germline J gene. The chain links TRBV7-3 to TRBJ1-1, with D tentatively TRBD1 (6 bases). The CDR3 is 13 amino acids. The V gene's germline CDR1 is SGHTA and CDR2 FQGTGA. V was cut by 4 bases and J by 3 bases, with 9 bases left in between. CDR3 region: CASSSQGDTEAFF. CDR3 DNA, as far as it was read: TGTGCCAGCAGCTCACAGGGAGACACTGAA.

This clone was observed at least ten times. The DNA ends 3 residues before the CDR3 does, and the rest of the CDR3 is filled in from the germline J gene. The chain joins TRBV7-2 to TRBJ2-5; no definite D call. Germline V gives CDR1 SGHTA, CDR2 FQGNSA. Trimming took 5 bases from V and 1 from J, leaving 11 bases between them. The CDR3 is 14 residues long. CDR3 region: CASSLVGIQETQYF. Incomplete CDR3 DNA: TGTGCCAGCAGCCTAGTCGGTATCCAAGAGACC.

This clone was counted ten times or more. The sequenced fragment ends 3 residues before the CDR3 boundary, so the rest is inferred from the germline J gene. This sequence joins TRBV6-1 and TRBJ2-7; 7 bases fit TRBD1. The ends lost 3 bases at V and 5 bases at J; junction bases unmatched: 7. Germline V gene lookup returns CDR1 MNHNS and CDR2 SASEGT. The CDR3 length is 14 residues. The CDR3 sequence: CASSDLGTVHEQYF. The CDR3 bases that were read are TGTGCCAGCAGTGACCTCGGGACAGTTCACGAG.

Many counts were recorded for this clone. Read sequence stops 3 residues before the CDR3 end, and the germline J gene provides the missing end. The chain combines TRBV2 with TRBJ1-1; tentatively, D is TRBD1 (5 bases). This CDR3 contains 14 residues. Trimming left V 5 bases short and J 1 base short, with 11 bases between. Germline V gene sequence: CDR1 SNHLY, CDR2 FYNNEI. CDR3 bases read: TGTGCCAGCAGTTCCCGCGGGGGGAACACTGAA. Protein product: CASSSRGGNTE. The entire CDR3 is CASSSRGGNTEAFF.

This clone appeared many times. The read terminates 3 residues before the CDR3 end, so the remaining end is supplied by the germline J gene. This sequence joins TRBV5-1 and TRBJ2-1; D remains unclear. V dropped 3 bases and J dropped 6 bases, with 16 bases sitting between them. The CDR3 consists of 15 residues. In germline, CDR1 is SGHRS, CDR2 YFSETQ. The CDR3 loop reads CASSSSISVINEQFF. CDR3 DNA, as far as it was read: TGCGCCAGCAGCTCCTCAATTTCAGTCATCAATGAG.

In this sample, this clone turned up many times. With the read ending 3 residues before the CDR3 end, the germline J gene is used to fill in that end. The gene calls are TRBV6-4 and TRBJ2-3; 7 nucleotides line up with TRBD2. With V trimmed by 7 bases and J by 5 bases, 6 bases remained unmatched. From germline, CDR1 is MRHNA and CDR2 SNTAGT. The CDR3 contains 13 residues. CDR3 amino acids: CASTRELGDTQYF. The DNA read from the CDR3 is TGTGCCAGCACGCGGGAGCTGGGAGATACG.

This clone has a count of ten or more. The read ends 3 residues early relative to the CDR3; the germline J gene fills the gap. This chain joins TRBV18 and TRBJ2-3; D gene uncertain. The V end was cut by 6 bases, the J end by 2 bases, with 12 bases between. The CDR3 spans 14 residues. Germline lookup yields CDR1 KGHSH and CDR2 LQKENI. The CDR3 sequence is CASSPDFDTDTQYF. Partial CDR3 DNA: TGTGCCAGCTCGCCCGACTTCGACACAGATACG.

In its sample, this clone was seen many times. The CDR3 bases that were read are TGTGCCAGCAGTTTATTGGCAGGGGGAAAAGGTGGC. This gives the protein CASSLLAGGKGG. The entire CDR3 sequence reads CASSLLAGGKGGYTF. The V gene is TRBV28, the J gene TRBJ1-2; 7 bases match TRBD1. The read stops 3 residues short of the end of the CDR3; the missing end is completed from the germline J gene. Germline V gene data show CDR1 as MDHEN and CDR2 as SYDVKM. CDR3 size: 15 residues. Germline trimming cut 1 base from V and 7 bases from J; bases unmatched to any gene: 9.

This clone showed up many times. The read halts 3 residues ahead of the CDR3 end, with the missing end drawn from the germline J gene. Additional DNA sequences in this sample encode the identical CDR3. The rearrangement links TRBV20-1 to TRBJ2-7, with 7 bases that match TRBD1. V lost 0 bases and J lost 3; bases outside the gene matches: 2. CDR1 and CDR2 from the germline V gene are DFQATT and SNEGSKA (reference sequence). This CDR3 spans 13 amino acids. The CDR3 sequence is CSARETGNYEQYF. Partial CDR3 DNA: TGCAGTGCTAGAGAGACAGGGAACTACGAG.